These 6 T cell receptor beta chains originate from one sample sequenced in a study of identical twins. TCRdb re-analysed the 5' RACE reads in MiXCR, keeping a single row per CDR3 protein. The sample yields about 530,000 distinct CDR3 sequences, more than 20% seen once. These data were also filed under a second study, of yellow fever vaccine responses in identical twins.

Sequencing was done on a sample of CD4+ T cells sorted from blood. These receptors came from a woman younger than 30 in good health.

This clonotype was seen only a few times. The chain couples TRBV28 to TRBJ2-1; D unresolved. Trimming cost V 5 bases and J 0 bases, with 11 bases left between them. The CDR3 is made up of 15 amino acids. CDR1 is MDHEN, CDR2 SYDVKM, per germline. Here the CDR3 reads CASSTLSSSYNEQFF. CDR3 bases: TGTGCCAGCAGTACACTAAGTAGCTCCTACAATGAGCAGTTCTTC.

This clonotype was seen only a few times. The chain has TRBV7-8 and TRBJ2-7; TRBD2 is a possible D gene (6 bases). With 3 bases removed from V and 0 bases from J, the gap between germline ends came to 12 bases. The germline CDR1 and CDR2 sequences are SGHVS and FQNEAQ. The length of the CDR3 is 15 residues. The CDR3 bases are TGTGCCAGCAGCTTCTCTGTAGCGGACTCCTACGAGCAGTACTTC. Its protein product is CASSFSVADSYEQYF.

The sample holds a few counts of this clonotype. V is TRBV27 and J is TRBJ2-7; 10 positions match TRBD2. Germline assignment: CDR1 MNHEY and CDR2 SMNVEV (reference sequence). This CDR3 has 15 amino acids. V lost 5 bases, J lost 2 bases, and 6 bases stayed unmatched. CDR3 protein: CASSPKREGTYEQYF. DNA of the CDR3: TGTGCCAGCAGTCCCAAGCGGGAGGGGACCTACGAGCAGTACTTC.

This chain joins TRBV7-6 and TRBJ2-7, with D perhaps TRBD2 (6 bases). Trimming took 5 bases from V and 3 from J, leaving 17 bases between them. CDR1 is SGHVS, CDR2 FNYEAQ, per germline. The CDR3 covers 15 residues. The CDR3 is CASSQGAASDYEQYF. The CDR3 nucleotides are TGTGCCAGCAGCCAAGGTGCTGCTAGCGACTACGAGCAGTACTTC.

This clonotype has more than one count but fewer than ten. The CDR3 DNA follows: TGCGCCAGCAGCCAGGTTAAGGGGAGGACTGATGCCTATAATTCACCCCTCCACTTT. This gives the protein CASSQVKGRTDAYNSPLHF. The chain recombines TRBV4-1 with TRBJ1-6; D possibly corresponds to TRBD1 (5 bases). This CDR3 comprises 19 residues. The germline gives CDR1 MGHRA, CDR2 YSYEKL. The germline V and J ends were trimmed by 3 bases and 2 bases, with 20 bases remaining between them.

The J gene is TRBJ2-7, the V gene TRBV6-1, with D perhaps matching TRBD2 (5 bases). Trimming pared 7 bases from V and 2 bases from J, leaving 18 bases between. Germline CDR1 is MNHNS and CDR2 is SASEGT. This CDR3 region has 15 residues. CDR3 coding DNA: TGTGCCAGCACGCAGTGGGGAGATAGCCCCTACGAGCAGTACGTC. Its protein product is CASTQWGDSPYEQYV.